This is a list of T cell receptor beta chains from one sample in a study of shared clonotypes between healthy human individuals. Here immunoSEQ multiplex PCR was the method, and the copy in TCRdb shows in-frame clones only, minus some. The sample comprises just over 2,000,000 clones, about 95% of which are singletons, and 1% to 1.3% rests with the top ten. The sequenced material came from naive CD8+ T cells sorted from blood. The receptors stem from a man younger than 35 in good health. Each CDR3 is given with its conserved first and last residue. D genes are given only for firm matches. Clone size appears in some rows only: once, few, many, or a class for an expanded clone.

TRBD2	TRBV9	.	TRBJ2-3	TGTGCCAGCAGTCCGGGACTAGCGACCACAGATACGCAGTATTTT	CASSPGLATTDTQYF
.	TRBV4-3	.	TRBJ2-2	TGCGCCAGCAGCCAAGACCGGGCAGGGGGGACCGGGGAGCTGTTTTTT	CASSQDRAGGTGELFF
.	TRBV4-3	.	TRBJ2-1	TGCGCCAGCAGCCAAGGTCTATACAATGAGCAGTTCTTC	CASSQGLYNEQFF
TRBD1	TRBV7-9	.	TRBJ2-7	TGTGCCAGCAGCGGAGAAGGACAGGGGCGCTACGAGCAGTACTTC	CASSGEGQGRYEQYF
.	TRBV9	.	TRBJ2-2	TGTGCCAGCAGCTCGAGATGGGGGGAGCTGTTTTTT	CASSSRWGELFF
.	TRBV11-2	.	TRBJ2-7	TGTGCCAGCAGCCCGCCAGGGGAGCACGAGCAGTACTTC	CASSPPGEHEQYF
TRBD2	TRBV30	once	TRBJ2-1	TGTGCCCAGGTAGCGGGCGGGATACACGAGCAGTTCTTC	CAQVAGGIHEQFF
.	TRBV5-4	.	TRBJ2-7	TGTGCCAGCAGCTCCCGGACAGCGTCCTACGAGCAGTACTTC	CASSSRTASYEQYF
.	TRBV9	once	TRBJ2-1	TGTGCCAGCAGCGTAGGGGGGGCCTACAATGAGCAGTTCTTC	CASSVGGAYNEQFF
.	TRBV19	.	TRBJ2-3	TGTGCCAGCGGAGAGGCAGATACGCAGTATTTT	CASGEADTQYF
.	TRBV29-1	.	TRBJ2-2	TGCAGCGTTGAAGAGGGCAGTTACACCGGGGAGCTGTTTTTT	CSVEEGSYTGELFF
TRBD1	TRBV29-1	.	TRBJ2-1	TGCAGCGCCCGGGACAGTACCTACAATGAGCAGTTCTTC	CSARDSTYNEQFF
.	TRBV28	.	TRBJ2-5	TGTGCCAGCAGTTTATTTGGCAACCAAGAGACCCAGTACTTC	CASSLFGNQETQYF
TRBD2	TRBV13	.	TRBJ2-1	TGTGCCAGCAGCTGGGAAGGACTAGCGGGATCCTACAATGAGCAGTTCTTC	CASSWEGLAGSYNEQFF
.	TRBV7-8	.	TRBJ2-5	TGTGCCAGCAGCTTAGGGACAGACCAAGAGACCCAGTACTTC	CASSLGTDQETQYF
.	TRBV18	.	TRBJ2-7	TGTGCCAGCTCACCGGGGGGTGGAGGGGCCTACGAGCAGTACTTC	CASSPGGGGAYEQYF
.	TRBV7-9	.	TRBJ1-2	TGTGCCAGCAGCTCGACCGAGGGGGTGCACTATGGCTACACCTTC	CASSSTEGVHYGYTF
TRBD2	TRBV7-2	.	TRBJ2-1	TGTGCCAGCAGCCCCACTAGCGAACCCTACAATGAGCAGTTCTTC	CASSPTSEPYNEQFF
.	TRBV5-4	.	TRBJ2-7	TGTGCCAGCAGCTTGGCTCTAGGGGAGCAGTACTTC	CASSLALGEQYF
.	TRBV19	once	TRBJ1-4	TGTGCCAGTACCTACCGACCAACTAATGAAAAACTGTTTTTT	CASTYRPTNEKLFF
TRBD2	TRBV4-1	.	TRBJ2-1	TGCGCCAGCAGCCAAGATAGAGCGGGGGGTCCGTACAATGAGCAGTTCTTC	CASSQDRAGGPYNEQFF
.	TRBV5-6	.	TRBJ2-3	TGTGCCAGCAGCTTCGACGGGTCGAATCCAGATACGCAGTATTTT	CASSFDGSNPDTQYF
TRBD1	TRBV6-5	.	TRBJ1-1	TGTGCCAGCAGTTATGGACAGGGAGTCACTGAAGCTTTCTTT	CASSYGQGVTEAFF
TRBD2	TRBV10-2	.	TRBJ2-5	TGCGCCAGCAGTGGGGAGGGGCGGCAAGAGACCCAGTACTTC	CASSGEGRQETQYF